These 10 T cell receptor beta chains came from one sample sequenced in a study of tissue T cells after allogeneic stem cell transplantation. Time point here: mouse harvest day 14 after allogeneic transplant. Mouse grafts combined 10^7 T-cell-depleted bone marrow cells with 10^6 splenic CD5+ T cells. The data were produced by immunoSEQ multiplex PCR, yet TCRdb's version contains in-frame clones alone and is incomplete. The table records approximately 7,900 clones, 30% to 35% of them present only once. The sequenced material came from skin. The receptors were sampled from a female BALB/c mouse given C57BL/6 T cells with graft-versus-host disease after an allogeneic hematopoietic cell transplant.

With regard to this clone: The listed genes are named as in mouse. The read terminates 1 residue before the CDR3 end, so the remaining end is supplied by the germline J gene. This chain links TRBV26 with TRBJ2-4; 11 bases agree with TRBD1. The length of the CDR3 is 16 residues. V trimming: 2 bases; J trimming: 0 bases; junction bases outside the gene matches: 1. Germline V gene data show CDR1 as KGHPV and CDR2 as FQNQEV (reference sequence). CDR3 DNA, as far as it was read: TGTGCCAGCAGTCTGAGGGACAGGGGGAGTCAAAACACCTTGTAC. Its translation: CASSLRDRGSQNTLY. The complete CDR3 reads CASSLRDRGSQNTLYF. Full variable domain (rest looked up from reference TRBV26 and TRBJ2-4): NSKVIQTPRYLVKGQGQKAKMRCIPEKGHPVVFWYQQNKNNEFKFLINFQNQEVLQQIDMTEKRFSAECPSNSPCSLEIQSSEAGDSALYLCASSLRDRGSQNTLYFGAGTRLSVL.

Remarks on this clone: Gene labels here are mouse ones. The missing CDR3 end, 1 residue past where the read stops, is filled in from the germline J gene. This chain links TRBV3 with TRBJ1-4, with D perhaps matching TRBD1 (6 bases). Germline values: CDR1 SNHLY, CDR2 FYNGKV (reference sequence). The CDR3 loop spans 15 amino acids. Trimming stripped 1 base from V and 5 bases from J, with 11 bases between. The covered CDR3 bases are TGTGCCAGCAGCTTAGTCAGGGGAGGAAACGAAAGATTATTT. Its translation: CASSLVRGGNERLF. The whole CDR3 sequence reads CASSLVRGGNERLFF.

Sample share makes this clone medium-sized. Gene names and germline refer to mouse. Sequencing ends 1 residue short of the CDR3 end; the germline J gene provides the rest. J is TRBJ2-7 and V is TRBV13-1, with 10 bases identical to TRBD1. The CDR3 length is 14 residues. With 5 bases clipped from V and 3 bases from J, the junction kept 5 bases outside the gene matches. The germline V gene has CDR1 NSHNY and CDR2 SYGAGN. CDR3 sequence: CASRAGTGDYEQYF. The part of the CDR3 DNA that was read is TGTGCCAGCAGGGCCGGGACAGGGGACTATGAACAGTAC.

In the case of this clone: Genes and germline come from the mouse. Read sequence stops 1 residue before the CDR3 end, and the germline J gene provides the missing end. The V and J genes are TRBV3 and TRBJ2-3; 8 bases agree with TRBD2. This CDR3 spans 14 amino acids. Germline assignment: CDR1 SNHLY and CDR2 FYNGKV (reference sequence). The J segment lost 3 bases and the V segment lost 1 base, leaving 0 bases of the junction unmatched. The part of the CDR3 DNA that was read is TGTGCCAGCAGCTTAGTGGGGGGGGCAGAAACGCTGTAT. It yields the protein CASSLVGGAETLY. The complete CDR3 protein is CASSLVGGAETLYF.

Regarding this clone: The genes and germline here are from mouse. The DNA ends 1 residue before the CDR3 does, and the rest of the CDR3 is filled in from the germline J gene. The chain joins TRBV15 to TRBJ1-4; TRBD1 might be the D (5 bases). V lost 7 bases, J lost 5 bases, and 8 bases lay in between. Germline assignment: CDR1 SGHND and CDR2 FRSKSL. The CDR3 runs 12 residues. The CDR3 sequence is CASIGQNERLFF. CDR3 bases read: TGTGCCAGCATCGGACAAAACGAAAGATTATTT. The complete variable domain, with remaining parts taken from reference TRBV15 and TRBJ1-4, reads DAGVTQTPRHEVAEKGQTIILKCEPVSGHNDLFWYRQTKIQGLELLSYFRSKSLMEDGGAFKDRFKAEMLNSSFSTLKIQPTEPKDSAVYLCASIGQNERLFFGHGTKLSVL.

This clone was seen more than once but under ten times. Gene names refer to mouse genes. CDR3 DNA, as far as it was read: TGTGCCAGCAGCTCGACATCAGAAACGCTGTAT. Protein: CASSSTSETLY. The entire CDR3 is CASSSTSETLYF. This sequence joins TRBV3 and TRBJ2-3; no firm D call. The CDR3 end falls 1 residue outside the read, so it is completed with the germline J gene. Germline V gives CDR1 SNHLY, CDR2 FYNGKV (reference sequence). This CDR3 comprises 12 residues. Trimming took off 4 bases at V and 4 bases at J, with 6 bases between the two ends.

Regarding this clone: Any gene name here is a mouse gene name. The CDR3 is cut off 1 residue early in the read; its end comes from the germline J gene. This chain uses TRBV19 with TRBJ2-5; no firm D call. Germline V lookup: CDR1 FNHDT, CDR2 SITEND (reference sequence). Deletions cut 0 bases from V and 2 bases from J, with 7 bases between. CDR3 length: 14 amino acids. The CDR3 here is CASSIGGGQDTQYF. The DNA read from the CDR3 is TGTGCCAGCAGTATAGGGGGAGGCCAAGACACCCAGTAC. Looking up the rest from reference TRBV19 and TRBJ2-5 gives the full variable domain: GGIITQTPKFLIGQEGQKLTLKCQQNFNHDTMYWYRQDSGKGLRLIYYSITENDLQKGDLSEGYDASREKKSSFSLTVTSAQKNEMAVFLCASSIGGGQDTQYFGPGTRLLVL.

This clone was detected once. Any gene name here is a mouse gene name. The read is 1 residue too short to cover the CDR3 end, so that end is filled in from the germline J gene. The chain is built from TRBV3 and TRBJ2-7; a possible D gene is TRBD2 (6 bases). The germline V and J ends were trimmed by 4 bases and 2 bases, with 12 bases remaining between them. CDR1 SNHLY and CDR2 FYNGKV come from the germline V gene (reference sequence). This CDR3 comprises 14 residues. CDR3 DNA (partial): TGTGCCAGCAGCTCCCCGGGGGGACCCTATGAACAGTAC. This encodes CASSSPGGPYEQY. The entire CDR3 sequence reads CASSSPGGPYEQYF.

On this clone: Gene names denote mouse genes. With the read ending 1 residue before the CDR3 end, the germline J gene is used to fill in that end. The V gene is TRBV3, the J gene TRBJ1-1; D remains ambiguous. From germline, CDR1 is SNHLY and CDR2 FYNGKV (reference sequence). Trimming shortened V by 2 bases and J by 1 base, and 5 bases separated the two germline ends. The CDR3 length is 13 residues. Partial CDR3 DNA: TGTGCCAGCAGCTTAAGTGGAAACACAGAAGTCTTC. Translating it yields CASSLSGNTEVF. The full CDR3 protein reads CASSLSGNTEVFF.

Details on this clone: Mouse gene names and germline throughout. The sequenced fragment ends 1 residue before the CDR3 boundary, so the rest is inferred from the germline J gene. The chain joins TRBV26 to TRBJ2-1, with 8 bases identical to TRBD2. V shed 2 bases and J 3 bases; nucleotides not matched to a gene: 0. The CDR3 consists of 14 residues. Looked up from germline, CDR1 is KGHPV and CDR2 is FQNQEV (reference sequence). CDR3 DNA, as far as it was read: TGTGCCAGCAGTCTGCTGGGGGGCTATGCTGAGCAGTTC. It is translated as CASSLLGGYAEQF. The complete CDR3 protein is CASSLLGGYAEQFF.